This is a list of T cell receptor beta chains from one sample in a study of radiotherapy plus CTLA-4 blockade in lung cancer. Some clones are missing from TCRdb's copy, which holds only in-frame ones; the method was immunoSEQ multiplex PCR. The sample comprises tens of thousands of clones, around 86% of which are singletons, and 0.82% rests with the top ten. The starting material was peripheral blood, obtained from a patient treated with radiotherapy plus ipilimumab. Receptors originate from a human donor with non-small cell lung cancer who had stable disease on radiotherapy plus ipilimumab. Each CDR3 is given with its conserved first and last residue. Each record gives: D gene, V gene, J gene, clone size, CDR3 DNA, CDR3 protein. The D gene is left open where the match is weak. The size field is filled for only some rows; it gives once, few, many or a size class.

TRBD1	TRBV9	TRBJ1-6	-	TGTGCCAGCAGCACTGGGACAGATTCACCCCTCCACTTT	CASSTGTDSPLHF
TRBD2	TRBV7-7	TRBJ2-1	-	TGTGCTAGCAGTTACAGACTAGCGGTCTACAATGAGCAGTTCTTC	CASSYRLAVYNEQFF
-	TRBV4-2	TRBJ2-7	-	TGTGCCAGCAGCCAAGGAGCTGCAGGGGCCGAGCAGTACTTC	CASSQGAAGAEQYF
TRBD1	TRBV19	TRBJ2-3	-	TGTGCCAGTAGTAACCCAGGGGGCGTCACAGATACGCAGTATTTT	CASSNPGGVTDTQYF
TRBD2	TRBV9	TRBJ2-1	-	TGTGCCAGCAGCGTATACGCGGGAGGGCCTAATGAGCAGTTCTTC	CASSVYAGGPNEQFF
TRBD1	TRBV2	TRBJ2-3	-	TGTGCCAGCAGTGAAGAGGGACAGGGGACAGATACGCAGTATTTT	CASSEEGQGTDTQYF
TRBD1	TRBV6-6	TRBJ1-6	-	TGTGCCAGCAGTTACGAGGGGGCTTATTCACCCCTCCACTTT	CASSYEGAYSPLHF
-	TRBV5-1	TRBJ2-7	-	TGCGCCAGCAGCTTCCGGGACTCCAACTACGAGCAGTACTTC	CASSFRDSNYEQYF
-	TRBV19	TRBJ1-3	-	TGTGCCAGCTCCTTTAATTCGGGGAGCTCTGGAAACACCATATATTTT	CASSFNSGSSGNTIYF
-	TRBV30	TRBJ1-2	-	TGTGCCTGGAGTTTCGGGGAGAACTATGGCTACACCTTC	CAWSFGENYGYTF
TRBD2	TRBV5-1	TRBJ2-3	-	TGCGCCAGCAGGGACGGGTTGGCGGGGGGGCAAGATACGCAGTATTTT	CASRDGLAGGQDTQYF
TRBD1	TRBV6-5	TRBJ1-4	few	TGTGCCAGCAGCCCGACAGGGGGCTTGGAAAAACTGTTTTTT	CASSPTGGLEKLFF
TRBD2	TRBV6-1	TRBJ2-2	-	TGTGCCAGCAGTGGGTATAGCGGGGGGACTTCCGGGGAGCTGTTTTTT	CASSGYSGGTSGELFF
-	TRBV29-1	TRBJ1-2	-	TGCAGCGTTGAAGAGGGTGCAGGAGGCTACACCTTC	CSVEEGAGGYTF
TRBD1	TRBV6-5	TRBJ1-2	-	TGTGCCAGCAGTTCCACAGGGGGCCTTATTTGCTACACCTTC	CASSSTGGLICYTF
-	TRBV18	TRBJ2-2	-	TGTGCCAGCTCACCTGGGAACACCGGGGAGCTGTTTTTT	CASSPGNTGELFF
TRBD2	TRBV29-1	TRBJ2-7	-	TGCAGCGTTGGGGGGGGACTAGCGGGTCAGGAGCAGTACTTC	CSVGGGLAGQEQYF
-	TRBV6-5	TRBJ2-1	-	TGTGCCAGCAGTTATCGACAGGTGGACTACAATGAGCAGTTCTTC	CASSYRQVDYNEQFF
TRBD1	TRBV5-1	TRBJ2-7	-	TGCGCCAGCAGCGTGCGGATCCCAGGGGGCGATACCGAGCAGTACTTC	CASSVRIPGGDTEQYF
-	TRBV6-1	TRBJ2-5	few	TGTGCCAGCAGTGAACGGCAGGGTACTACAAGAGAGACCCAGTACTTC	CASSERQGTTRETQYF
-	TRBV14	TRBJ2-1	-	TGTGCCAGCAGCCACAGGTTTCATGAGCAGTTCTTC	CASSHRFHEQFF
TRBD2	TRBV19	TRBJ2-7	-	TGTGCCAGTAGTATTTCTAGCGGGAGCTCCTACGAGCAGTACTTC	CASSISSGSSYEQYF
TRBD2	TRBV11-1	TRBJ2-1	-	TGTGCCAGCAGCTTCCTAGCGGGAGGGAGGAATGAGCAGTTCTTC	CASSFLAGGRNEQFF
-	TRBV19	TRBJ2-1	-	TGTGCCAGTAGTACTAGTACGAGGAGTGAGCAGTTCTTC	CASSTSTRSEQFF
-	TRBV5-1	TRBJ1-6	-	TGCGCCAGCAGCTTGGAGACAGCTTTAAATTCACCCCTCCACTTT	CASSLETALNSPLHF
TRBD1	TRBV4-1	TRBJ2-7	-	TGCGCCAGCAGCCCCGGACAGGGCGGCGGCTACGAGCAGTACTTC	CASSPGQGGGYEQYF
TRBD1	TRBV2	TRBJ2-1	-	TGTGCCAGCAGCGAACTACAGGGGGCGCTCAGTGAGCAGTTCTTC	CASSELQGALSEQFF
TRBD2	TRBV9	TRBJ2-3	-	TGTGCCAGCAGCGCCCTGGGAGCGGGAGGGGCAGATACGCAGTATTTT	CASSALGAGGADTQYF
-	TRBV30	TRBJ2-5	-	TGTGCCTGGGCTAAACCGGGGACCCAGTACTTC	CAWAKPGTQYF
-	TRBV6-5	TRBJ2-2	-	TGTGCCAGCAGCCTAACCGGACTAAGCCCCGGGGAGCTGTTTTTT	CASSLTGLSPGELFF
-	TRBV6-5	TRBJ2-1	-	TGTGCCAGCAGGGCGTACGGACAGAACAATGAGCAGTTCTTC	CASRAYGQNNEQFF